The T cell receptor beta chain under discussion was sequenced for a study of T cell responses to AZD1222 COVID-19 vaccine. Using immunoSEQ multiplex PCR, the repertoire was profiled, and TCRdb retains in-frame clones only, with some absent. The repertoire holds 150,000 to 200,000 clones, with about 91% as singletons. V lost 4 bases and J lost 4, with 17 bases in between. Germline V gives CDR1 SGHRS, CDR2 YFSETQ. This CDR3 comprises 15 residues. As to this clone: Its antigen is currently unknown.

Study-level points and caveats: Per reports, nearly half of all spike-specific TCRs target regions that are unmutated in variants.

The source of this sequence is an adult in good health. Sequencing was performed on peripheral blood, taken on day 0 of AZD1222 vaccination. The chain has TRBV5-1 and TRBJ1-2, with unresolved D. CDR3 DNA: TGCGCCAGCAGCCCCATGGGTGAGGCTTCCTATGGCTACACCTTC. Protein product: CASSPMGEASYGYTF.